This record looks at one T cell receptor (beta chain) sequence and its context. What antigen it recognizes has not been identified. No much larger clone exists at a distance of one base, and base qualities are not known. Collaborating institutions collected whole blood in K2EDTA tubes following their own protocols. For TCRbeta analysis, collaborators shipped samples as frozen whole blood, isolated PBMCs, or DNA extracted from either of those sample types. This record belongs to a study of blood T cell repertoires in COVID-19 (dated by TCRdb to 2018 to 2021). For context, the study as a whole: Samples covering the acute and convalescent phases of COVID-19 were provided by collaborators in the United States, Italy and Spain. Where available, HLA class I and class II types were obtained from metadata supplied by the sample provider rather than from assay-based typing. The material from the prospective study consisted of cDNA or gDNA derived from T cells, B-cell-depleted T cells, or PBMCs. Samples were obtained from the ongoing ImmuneRACE study (first 160 participants) and from about 1,300 subjects provided by 6 global collaborators. Subjects who had been exposed to COVID-19, were actively infected with it, or had recovered from it provided the deeply sampled blood TCRbeta repertoires that made up the dataset. Sample metadata almost always included a de-identified subject ID, COVID-19 status, age in years and sex. The repertoires were made available in a free public database intended to serve as a resource for research on the immune response to SARS-CoV-2.

Trimming takes 2 bases from V and 5 bases from J, and the germline ends sit 11 bases apart. Measured from the cysteine to the phenylalanine, the CDR3 is 14 residues long. Only the CDR3 DNA stays, 42 bases, in frame from base 1. From the germline V gene, CDR1 is SGHTA and CDR2 is FQGNSA. Overall study outcomes, separate from this receptor: Clinical and demographic metadata were provided uncurated, with the amount varying by source and participant.

TCRbeta CDR3 regions were amplified from genomic DNA by means of the immunoSEQ Assay, a bias-controlled multiplex PCR. In the paper's pipeline: The number of nucleated cells in each sample was estimated by amplification of reference gene primers within the assay. To quantify the absolute abundance of each unique TCRbeta CDR3 rearrangement, sequence reads were collapsed and filtered. Productive Simpson clonality was computed per sample as the square root of Simpson's diversity index over productive rearrangements. The clones in this table, taken by TCRdb from immuneACCESS, are in-frame only. Not every clone is retained; where verified, under half of the shortfall comes from an unresolved V gene, and the cause of the rest is unknown. V, J and clone size were drawn from that table, and D and trimming were deduced from the DNA. The sample contains about 72,000 clones, 82% of them found a single time. The ten biggest clones cover around a sixth of the sample.

Recombination connected TRBV7-2 to TRBJ2-3; TRBD1 is perhaps the D gene, given 6 matching bases. Sequencing input: peripheral blood. The clonotype comes from a human donor in a cohort sampled during active COVID-19. The CDR3 region: CASSLNQGLDTQYF. The DNA is as follows: TGTGCCAGCAGCTTAAATCAGGGGTTAGATACGCAGTATTTT. Supplemented by the reference TRBV7-2 and TRBJ2-3 proteins around the CDR3, the complete variable domain is GAGVSQSPSNKVTEKGKDVELRCDPISGHTALYWYRQSLGQGLEFLIYFQGNSAPDKSGLPSDRFSAERTGGSVSTLTIQRTQQEDSAVYLCASSLNQGLDTQYFGPGTRLTVL.